This T cell receptor (beta chain) comes out of a study of blood T cell repertoires in COVID-19. For the study at large: Donors in the United States, Italy and Spain gave samples during acute or convalescent COVID-19.

Trimming removed 2 bases at V and 7 bases at J, with 15 bases between. The CDR3 is made up of 14 amino acids. CDR1 is MNHEY and CDR2 is SMNVEV in the germline V gene (reference sequence). The cohort comprised adults aged roughly 18 to 100 years residing in approximately 25 US areas. Cohort 3 recovery required two negative PCRs, clearance, or symptom resolution. Here immunoSEQ multiplex PCR was the method, and the copy in TCRdb shows in-frame clones only, minus some. The sample has roughly 290,000 clones, roughly 89% seen once. Sequencing used PBMCs or T cells enriched from blood (not recorded which). The chain is built from TRBV27 and TRBJ2-7; tentative D call: TRBD2 (5 bases). This sequence was found in a middle-aged woman who had recovered from COVID-19. DNA of the CDR3: TGTGCCAGCAGTTTAACGGCAGCCCCGGGGGAGCAGTACTTC. Amino acids: CASSLTAAPGEQYF.